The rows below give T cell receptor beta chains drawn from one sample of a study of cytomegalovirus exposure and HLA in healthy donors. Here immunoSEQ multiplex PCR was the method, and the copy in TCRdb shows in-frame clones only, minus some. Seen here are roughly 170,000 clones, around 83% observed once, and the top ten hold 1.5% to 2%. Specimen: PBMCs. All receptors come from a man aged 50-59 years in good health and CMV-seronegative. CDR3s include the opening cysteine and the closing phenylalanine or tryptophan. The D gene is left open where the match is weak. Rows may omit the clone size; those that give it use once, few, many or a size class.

TGTGCCAGCAGCTTAGGGGCGACCGGCGTCTCTGGAAACACCATATATTTT | CASSLGATGVSGNTIYF | . | TRBJ1-3 | . | TRBV7-2
TGCACCAGCAGCCAAGCGACTAACTTTGCGGGGGGGCTCCCTACCTACGAGCAGTACTTC | CTSSQATNFAGGLPTYEQYF | . | TRBJ2-7 | . | TRBV1
TGTGCCAGCAGCTTTAATAGACAGACCTCCTACAATGAGCAGTTCTTC | CASSFNRQTSYNEQFF | . | TRBJ2-1 | . | TRBV7-8
TGTGCCTGGAGTCGACGGGGGAACACTGAAGCTTTCTTT | CAWSRRGNTEAFF | . | TRBJ1-1 | . | TRBV30
TGTGCCAGCAGCTTAGGAGATCTAGCCAAAAACATTCAGTACTTC | CASSLGDLAKNIQYF | . | TRBJ2-4 | . | TRBV7-8
TGTGCCAGCAGTGAAGTGGGCAGACAGAACTATGGCTACACCTTC | CASSEVGRQNYGYTF | . | TRBJ1-2 | . | TRBV6-1
TGCGCCAGCAGTCCGGGACTAGCGGGAGTTGAGCAGTTCTTC | CASSPGLAGVEQFF | TRBD2 | TRBJ2-1 | . | TRBV5-1
TGTGCCAGCGGATCTAGCGGGGGGGCTAGTGAGCAGTTCTTC | CASGSSGGASEQFF | TRBD2 | TRBJ2-1 | once | TRBV6-5
TGTGCCAGCAGTTCACAATGGACTAGCGGGCCCCCCTACGAGCAGTACTTC | CASSSQWTSGPPYEQYF | TRBD2 | TRBJ2-7 | . | TRBV28
TGTGCCTGGAGTGGTGTCCCGGGACAGGGGGACACTGAAGCTTTCTTT | CAWSGVPGQGDTEAFF | TRBD1 | TRBJ1-1 | once | TRBV30
TGCAGTGCTAGCCCCGACAGGGAAAAGTTCTTC | CSASPDREKFF | TRBD1 | TRBJ2-1 | . | TRBV20-1
TGTGCCAGCTCACCAAGGGAACAGGGGGCGCGTTATGGCTACACCTTC | CASSPREQGARYGYTF | TRBD1 | TRBJ1-2 | . | TRBV18
TGTGCCAGCAGCGCGGGACAGCCCCCACAAGAGACCCAGTACTTC | CASSAGQPPQETQYF | TRBD1 | TRBJ2-5 | . | TRBV9
TGCGCCAGCAGCATCCGCGGGGACAGGGCTGGCTACACCTTC | CASSIRGDRAGYTF | TRBD1 | TRBJ1-2 | . | TRBV5-1
TGTGCCAGCAGCCAGACTAGCGGGAGATACGAGCAGTACTTC | CASSQTSGRYEQYF | TRBD2 | TRBJ2-7 | . | TRBV7-8
TGTGCCAGCAGTTTCCTCGGACAGGGGGGCAATGAGCAGTTCTTC | CASSFLGQGGNEQFF | TRBD1 | TRBJ2-1 | few | TRBV27
TGCGCCAGCAGTGAGTCCCCGGGACAGGGAGCCTACGAGCAGTACTTC | CASSESPGQGAYEQYF | TRBD1 | TRBJ2-7 | . | TRBV10-1
TGTGCCAGCAGCAGAGGGAACACTGAAGCTTTCTTT | CASSRGNTEAFF | . | TRBJ1-1 | few | TRBV21-1
TGTGCCAGCAGGGGGGGGGTTGCACAGTTCTTC | CASRGGVAQFF | TRBD2 | TRBJ2-1 | . | TRBV28
TGTGCCAGCAGCTCCCAGGGGAGGGCCTCCTACGAGCAGTACTTC | CASSSQGRASYEQYF | . | TRBJ2-7 | . | TRBV13
TGCAGCGTTGTAAGGGGGCAGGGCGGGGAGCTGTTTTTT | CSVVRGQGGELFF | TRBD1 | TRBJ2-2 | once | TRBV29-1
TGCGCCAGCAGCCCGCTCGGGGGGTGGGGAGAGACCCAGTACTTC | CASSPLGGWGETQYF | TRBD2 | TRBJ2-5 | . | TRBV5-1
TGTGCCGCTGGGAGCGGGGGTGGTGAGACCCAGTACTTC | CAAGSGGGETQYF | TRBD2 | TRBJ2-5 | . | TRBV7-2
TGTGCCTGGAGTGTGACAGGCAACGCCGGGGAGCTGTTTTTT | CAWSVTGNAGELFF | . | TRBJ2-2 | . | TRBV30
TGTGCCAGCAGCTTGGATGGCAGGGGATCAGATAATCAGCCCCAGCATTTT | CASSLDGRGSDNQPQHF | . | TRBJ1-5 | . | TRBV5-5
TGTGCCAGCAGCCAGGAGGTTAGCAATCAGCCCCAGCATTTT | CASSQEVSNQPQHF | . | TRBJ1-5 | . | TRBV4-2
TGTGCCAGTAGTATACATCCCCGGGGGGCTGGTGAAAAACTGTTTTTT | CASSIHPRGAGEKLFF | . | TRBJ1-4 | . | TRBV19
TGTGCCAGCAGCGCCCCAGGGTCCACTGGCTATGGCTACACCTTC | CASSAPGSTGYGYTF | . | TRBJ1-2 | . | TRBV9
TGCGCCAGCAGCCAAGCGAGCGGGGATACCGGGGAGCTGTTTTTT | CASSQASGDTGELFF | TRBD2 | TRBJ2-2 | . | TRBV4-1
TGTGCCAGCACCCAGTGGAGCAATCAGCCCCAGCATTTT | CASTQWSNQPQHF | . | TRBJ1-5 | . | TRBV6-1
TGTGCCAGCAGTACAGGATTGTATAGCAATCAGCCCCAGCATTTT | CASSTGLYSNQPQHF | . | TRBJ1-5 | . | TRBV2
TGTGCCAGCAATGGGGGGGTGAACACCGGGGAGCTGTTTTTT | CASNGGVNTGELFF | TRBD2 | TRBJ2-2 | . | TRBV28
TGTGCCACCAGCAGAGGCAAGACAGCTAACTATGGCTACACCTTC | CATSRGKTANYGYTF | . | TRBJ1-2 | . | TRBV15
TGTGCCAGCAGCCCCCTCGACCGCGGGGGGCCCTACGAGCAGTACTTC | CASSPLDRGGPYEQYF | TRBD2 | TRBJ2-7 | . | TRBV27
TGTGCCAGCAGACCGGGACAGGGGAAGACTGAAGCTTTCTTT | CASRPGQGKTEAFF | TRBD1 | TRBJ1-1 | few | TRBV6-1
TGTGCCAGCACCCCTTCAGCGGGAATCTACAATGAGCAGTTCTTC | CASTPSAGIYNEQFF | TRBD2 | TRBJ2-1 | . | TRBV27
TGTGCCAGCAGTTCACTACCGGGACAGGGTTTCTACGAGCAGTACTTC | CASSSLPGQGFYEQYF | TRBD1 | TRBJ2-7 | . | TRBV6-6
TGTGCCAGCAGCTTAGTTGGGCAGGGGACGAACACTGAAGCTTTCTTT | CASSLVGQGTNTEAFF | . | TRBJ1-1 | few | TRBV7-3
TGTGCCAGCAGCTTAGAGGCGCGGGGGCTTGGAAACACCATATATTTT | CASSLEARGLGNTIYF | . | TRBJ1-3 | . | TRBV7-8
TGTGCCAGCAGCTCCCAGACAGGGTCCATGCGGTACTTC | CASSSQTGSMRYF | TRBD1 | TRBJ2-7 | . | TRBV7-2
TGTGCCAGCAGCTTCGGGGTAGCTGGGGATACGCAGTATTTT | CASSFGVAGDTQYF | . | TRBJ2-3 | . | TRBV7-2
TGTGCCAGCAGCCGGGATGGGTCTAGTGGCTACACCTTC | CASSRDGSSGYTF | . | TRBJ1-2 | . | TRBV7-2
TGTGCCAGCCGACAGGGGGGTGAAAAACTGTTTTTT | CASRQGGEKLFF | TRBD1 | TRBJ1-4 | few | TRBV6-5
TGTGCCAGCACGTCCCCGGGGGGCAGGTACGAGCAGTACTTC | CASTSPGGRYEQYF | . | TRBJ2-7 | . | TRBV6-5
TGTGCCAGCTCGCGGGCGGGGAACACTGAAGCTTTCTTT | CASSRAGNTEAFF | . | TRBJ1-1 | . | TRBV6-1
TGTGCCTGGAATATTAAAGGGACTAGCGGGAAGTACGAGCAGTACTTC | CAWNIKGTSGKYEQYF | TRBD2 | TRBJ2-7 | . | TRBV30
TGCAGCGTTGACAAGCAGGGAAGGACTGAAGCTTTCTTT | CSVDKQGRTEAFF | . | TRBJ1-1 | . | TRBV29-1
TGTGCCAGCAGCGATACAGTGGCCCCCTCCTACAATGAGCAGTTCTTC | CASSDTVAPSYNEQFF | . | TRBJ2-1 | . | TRBV9
TGTGCCAGCCACCTTACATGGACAGGCCCTAACTATGGCTACACCTTC | CASHLTWTGPNYGYTF | TRBD1 | TRBJ1-2 | . | TRBV5-6
TGTGCCAGCAGCCTAGGGGGGGCACCTTCCCAAGAGACCCAGTACTTC | CASSLGGAPSQETQYF | . | TRBJ2-5 | once | TRBV6-6
TGTGCCAGTAGTGGCGGTTCCTACAATGAGCAGTTCTTC | CASSGGSYNEQFF | . | TRBJ2-1 | . | TRBV28
TGCGCCAGCAGCCAAGTACTAGCGGGAGGACCCCGTGGGGAGACCCAGTACTTC | CASSQVLAGGPRGETQYF | TRBD2 | TRBJ2-5 | . | TRBV4-1
TGTGCCAGCAGCACCAGGACAGGGAGGGTGGCTGCGGAGACCCAGTACTTC | CASSTRTGRVAAETQYF | . | TRBJ2-5 | . | TRBV5-4
TGTGCCAGCAGCCTCCGGGTCGGAACTTACAATGAGCAGTTCTTC | CASSLRVGTYNEQFF | . | TRBJ2-1 | . | TRBV7-2
TGTGCCAGCAGCTTCGACAGGGGCCAAGAGACCCAGTACTTC | CASSFDRGQETQYF | TRBD1 | TRBJ2-5 | . | TRBV7-8
TGTGCCAGCAGTGAAAAGGGGTGGGGGCGGTCCAAAAACATTCAGTACTTC | CASSEKGWGRSKNIQYF | . | TRBJ2-4 | once | TRBV25-1
TGTGCCATCAAGCGGGAGACTCAAGAGCCCCAGCATTTT | CAIKRETQEPQHF | . | TRBJ1-5 | few | TRBV10-3
TGTGCCAGCAGTTACATGAAGGGGGCTAGCACAGATACGCAGTATTTT | CASSYMKGASTDTQYF | TRBD1 | TRBJ2-3 | . | TRBV6-6